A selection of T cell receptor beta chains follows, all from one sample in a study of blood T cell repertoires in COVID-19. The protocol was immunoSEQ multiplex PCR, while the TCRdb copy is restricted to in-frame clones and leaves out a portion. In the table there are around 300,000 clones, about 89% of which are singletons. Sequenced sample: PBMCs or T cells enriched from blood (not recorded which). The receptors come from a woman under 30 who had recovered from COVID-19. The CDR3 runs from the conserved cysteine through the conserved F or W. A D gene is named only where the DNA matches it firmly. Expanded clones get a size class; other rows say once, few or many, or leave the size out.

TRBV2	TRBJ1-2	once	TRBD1	TGTGCCAGCATTCTACCGGGACAGGGTTTCTATGGCTACACCTTC	CASILPGQGFYGYTF
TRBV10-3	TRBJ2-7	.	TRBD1	TGTGCCATCCGTAACGACAGGGGCGAGCAGTACTTC	CAIRNDRGEQYF
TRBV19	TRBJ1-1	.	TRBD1	TGTGCCAGTAGTATAGGGACAGGGGGAGTCACTGAAGCTTTCTTT	CASSIGTGGVTEAFF
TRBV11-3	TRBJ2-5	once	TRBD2	TGTGCCAGCAGCTTAACAACTAGCGGAGAAGAGACCCAGTACTTC	CASSLTTSGEETQYF
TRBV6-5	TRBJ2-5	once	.	TGTGCCAGCAGTTACGTGAGCGGGGACATAAAAGGGTCCCAGTACTTC	CASSYVSGDIKGSQYF
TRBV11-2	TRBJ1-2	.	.	TGTGCCAGCAGCCCCACCCCGTCAGCTAACTATGGCTACACCTTC	CASSPTPSANYGYTF
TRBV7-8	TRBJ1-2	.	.	TGTGCCAGCCATAAGGGGGTTGGCTATGGCTACACCTTC	CASHKGVGYGYTF
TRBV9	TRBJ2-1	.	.	TGTGCCAGCAGCGTAGGCGGGGGCTGGAACAATGAGCAGTTCTTC	CASSVGGGWNNEQFF
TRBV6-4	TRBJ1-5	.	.	TGTGCCAGCAGTGAACAGGGTCGGGATCAGCCCCAGCATTTT	CASSEQGRDQPQHF
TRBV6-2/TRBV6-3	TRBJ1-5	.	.	TGTGCCAGCAGTTACACATACAGTCTGGCAACGGATCAGCCCCAGCATTTT	CASSYTYSLATDQPQHF
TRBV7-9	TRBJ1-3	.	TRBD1	TGTGCCAGCAGCCCAACCGGGACAGGGTCTCACACCATATATTTT	CASSPTGTGSHTIYF